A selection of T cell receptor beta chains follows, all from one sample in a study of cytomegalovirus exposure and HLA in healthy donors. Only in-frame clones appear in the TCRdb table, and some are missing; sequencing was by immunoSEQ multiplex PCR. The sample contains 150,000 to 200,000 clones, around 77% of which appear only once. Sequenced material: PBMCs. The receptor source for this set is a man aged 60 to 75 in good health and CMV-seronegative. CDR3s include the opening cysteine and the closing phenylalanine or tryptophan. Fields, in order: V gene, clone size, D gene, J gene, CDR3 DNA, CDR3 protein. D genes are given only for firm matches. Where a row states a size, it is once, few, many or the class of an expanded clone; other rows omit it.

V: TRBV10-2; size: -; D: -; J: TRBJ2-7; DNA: TGCGCCAGCAGTGTGGCAGGGACCTACGAGCAGTACTTC; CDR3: CASSVAGTYEQYF
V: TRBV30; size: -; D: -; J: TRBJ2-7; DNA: TGTGTTGCGGAAGGCGGCTACGAGCAGTACTTC; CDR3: CVAEGGYEQYF
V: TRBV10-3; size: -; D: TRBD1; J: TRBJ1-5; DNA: TGTGCCACCTGTAGGGACAGCGATCAGCCCCAGCATTTT; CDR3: CATCRDSDQPQHF
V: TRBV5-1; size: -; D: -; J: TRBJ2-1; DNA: TGCGCCAGCAGCTTGGGGGAGCAATCCTACAATGAGCAGTTCTTC; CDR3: CASSLGEQSYNEQFF
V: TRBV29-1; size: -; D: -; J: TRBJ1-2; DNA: TGCAGCGTTGCAGGGGAAGGCGGCTACACCTTC; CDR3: CSVAGEGGYTF
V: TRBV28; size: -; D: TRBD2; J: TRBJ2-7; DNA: TGTGCCAGCAGGCCCGGGACTAGCGGGGCCTACGAGCAGTACTTC; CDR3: CASRPGTSGAYEQYF
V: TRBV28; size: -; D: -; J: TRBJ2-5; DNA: TGTGCCAGCACCGAGGCAGGGCGACAAGAGACCCAGTACTTC; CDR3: CASTEAGRQETQYF
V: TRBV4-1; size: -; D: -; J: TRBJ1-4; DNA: TGCGCCAGCAGCCTTCAACCCAGGGGTGGAAATGAAAAACTGTTTTTT; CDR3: CASSLQPRGGNEKLFF
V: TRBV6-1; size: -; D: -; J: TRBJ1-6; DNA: TGTGCCAGCAGGGTCGGGGGTAATTCACCCCTCCACTTT; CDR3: CASRVGGNSPLHF
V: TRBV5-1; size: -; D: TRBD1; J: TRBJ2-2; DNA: TGCGCCAGCAGCCAATTACAGGGGGTGGCCGGGGAGCTGTTTTTT; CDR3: CASSQLQGVAGELFF
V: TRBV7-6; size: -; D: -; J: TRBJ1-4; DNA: TGTGCCAGCAGCTTAGGGACAGCGTCTAATGAAAAACTGTTTTTT; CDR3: CASSLGTASNEKLFF
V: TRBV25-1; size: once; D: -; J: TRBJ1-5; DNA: TGTGCCAGCAGTGCCGGGGGAAGCAATCAGCCCCAGAATTTT; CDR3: CASSAGGSNQPQNF
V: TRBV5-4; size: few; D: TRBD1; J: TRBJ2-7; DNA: TGTGCCAGCAGCAAACCGGGACAGGGATTCCACGAGCAGTACTTC; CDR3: CASSKPGQGFHEQYF
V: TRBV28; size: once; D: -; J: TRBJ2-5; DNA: TGTGCCAGCAGTTTGATGGAGGAGACCCAGTACTTC; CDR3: CASSLMEETQYF
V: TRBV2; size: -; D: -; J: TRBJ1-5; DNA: TGTGCCAGCAGTGGTTATAGCAATCAGCCCCAGCATTTT; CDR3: CASSGYSNQPQHF
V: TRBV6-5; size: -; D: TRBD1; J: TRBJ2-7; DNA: TGTGCCAGCAGACTAGGACAGGGGAGCTCCTACGAGCAGTACTTC; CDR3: CASRLGQGSSYEQYF
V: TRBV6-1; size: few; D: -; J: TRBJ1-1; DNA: TGTGCCAGCAGTGAAGTCCCAGGTAACACTGAAGCTTTCTTT; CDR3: CASSEVPGNTEAFF
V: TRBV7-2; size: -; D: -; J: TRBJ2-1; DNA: TGTGCCAGCAGCCGAATTGAGGATGAGCAGTTCTTC; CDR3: CASSRIEDEQFF
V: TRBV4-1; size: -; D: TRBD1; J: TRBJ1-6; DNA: TGCGCCAGCAGAAAATCGCCGGTAGGGGACAGTGAGAGGGTTGGTAATTCACCCCTCCACTTT; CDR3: CASRKSPVGDSERVGNSPLHF
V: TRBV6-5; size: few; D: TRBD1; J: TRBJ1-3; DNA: TGTGCCAGCAGCCGACCCTGGGACAGTGGAAACACCATATATTTT; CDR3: CASSRPWDSGNTIYF
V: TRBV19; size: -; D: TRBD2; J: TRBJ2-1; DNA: TGTGCCAGTAGTATTAACCCCCCCGGACTAGCGTCTTACAATGAGCAGTTCTTC; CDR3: CASSINPPGLASYNEQFF
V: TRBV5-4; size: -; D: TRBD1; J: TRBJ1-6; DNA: TGTGCCAGCAGCCAAGCGGGACAGGGGCATTCACCCCTCCACTTT; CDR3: CASSQAGQGHSPLHF
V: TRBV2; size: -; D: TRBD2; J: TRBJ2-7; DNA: TGTGCCAGCAGTGAAGCGCGCGTTTCGGGGACTAGATCCTACGAGCAGTACTTC; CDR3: CASSEARVSGTRSYEQYF
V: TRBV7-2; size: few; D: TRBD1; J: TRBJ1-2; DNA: TGTGCCAGCAGCCCGAATTTGGGACAGTTCTATGGCTACACCTTC; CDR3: CASSPNLGQFYGYTF
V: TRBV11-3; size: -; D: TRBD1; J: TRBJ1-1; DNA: TGTGCCAGCAGCACAGGGGGGAACACTGAAGCTTTCTTT; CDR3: CASSTGGNTEAFF
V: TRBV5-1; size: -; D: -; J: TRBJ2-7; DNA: TGCGCCAGCAGCTTGGGGGGCACATCTGACTCCTACGAGCAGTACTTC; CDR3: CASSLGGTSDSYEQYF
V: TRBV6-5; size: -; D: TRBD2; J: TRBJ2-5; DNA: TGTGCCAGCAGGGGCGGGGGGGGGCTTCGGGAGACCCAGTACTTC; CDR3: CASRGGGGLRETQYF
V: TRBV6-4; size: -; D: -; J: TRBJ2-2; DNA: TGTGCCAGCCCAGGAGGGGGGGGTAGGGACACCGGGGAGCTGTTTTTT; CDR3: CASPGGGGRDTGELFF
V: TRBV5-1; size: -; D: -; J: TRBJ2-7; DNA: TGCGCCAGCAGCTTGGCAATCGGGGGTTGGGAAACCTCCTACGAGCAGTACTTC; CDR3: CASSLAIGGWETSYEQYF
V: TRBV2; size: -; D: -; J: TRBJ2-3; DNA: TGTGCCAGCACTCAACTTGGTACGCAGTATTTT; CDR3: CASTQLGTQYF
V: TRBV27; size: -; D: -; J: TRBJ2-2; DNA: TGTGCCAGCAGCAGACTGACGGGAAGCAAGTCCGGGGAGCTGTTTTTT; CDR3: CASSRLTGSKSGELFF
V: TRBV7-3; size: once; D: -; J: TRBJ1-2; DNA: TGTGCCAGCAGCTTAGGGGGACTTGGCGGCTACACCTTC; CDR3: CASSLGGLGGYTF
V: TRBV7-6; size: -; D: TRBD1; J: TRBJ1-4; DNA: TGTGCCAGCAGCTTAGACCCTACAGGGGCGGGGAATGAAAAACTGTTTTTT; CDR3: CASSLDPTGAGNEKLFF
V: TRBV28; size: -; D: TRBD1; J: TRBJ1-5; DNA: TGTGCCAGTTGGACAGGGCAACATCAGCCCCAGCATTTT; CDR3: CASWTGQHQPQHF
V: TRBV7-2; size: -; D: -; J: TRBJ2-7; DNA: TGTGCCAGCAGCTTAACAGGGACGGCGAGCTCCTACGAGCAGTACTTC; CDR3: CASSLTGTASSYEQYF
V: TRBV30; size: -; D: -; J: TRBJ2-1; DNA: TGTGCCTGGAGATACGACAGGTCCTTTAGGAATGAGCAGTTCTTC; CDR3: CAWRYDRSFRNEQFF
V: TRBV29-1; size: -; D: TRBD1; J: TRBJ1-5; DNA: TGCAGCGCTGCGGGACAGGGCTCCCAGCATTTT; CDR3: CSAAGQGSQHF
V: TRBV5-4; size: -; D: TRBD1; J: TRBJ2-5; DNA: TGTGCCAGCAGCTTGGCCCGGACAGGGGGCACTGAGACCCAGTACTTC; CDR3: CASSLARTGGTETQYF
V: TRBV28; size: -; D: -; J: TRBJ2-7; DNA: TGTGCCAGCAGAGGCTTAGGGGTTACGGGCGAGCAGTACTTC; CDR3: CASRGLGVTGEQYF
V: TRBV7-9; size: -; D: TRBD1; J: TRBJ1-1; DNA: TGTGCCAGCAGCTTAGCTGGACAGGGAATCGGGAACACTGAAGCTTTCTTT; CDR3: CASSLAGQGIGNTEAFF
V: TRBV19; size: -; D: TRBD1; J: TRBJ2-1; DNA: TGTGCCAGTAGTGATATGGGACAGCCCACCTACAATGAGCAGTTCTTC; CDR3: CASSDMGQPTYNEQFF
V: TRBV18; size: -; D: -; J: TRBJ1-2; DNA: TGTGCCAGCTCACCAGGGACAAGGAACGGCTACACCTTC; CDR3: CASSPGTRNGYTF
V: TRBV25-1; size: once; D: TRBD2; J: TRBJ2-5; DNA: TGTGCCAGCAGCCCGGGACTAGCGAGCGAGACCCAGTACTTC; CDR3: CASSPGLASETQYF
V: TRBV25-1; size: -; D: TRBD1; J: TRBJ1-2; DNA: TGTGCCAGCAGTGAACCCCGACAGGGGGGACTCTATGGCTACACCTTC; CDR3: CASSEPRQGGLYGYTF
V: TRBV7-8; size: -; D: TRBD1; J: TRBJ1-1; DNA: TGTGCCAGCAGCTTACAGCGGATTAGGGGGCCCTTTTCCGAAGCTTTCTTT; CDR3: CASSLQRIRGPFSEAFF
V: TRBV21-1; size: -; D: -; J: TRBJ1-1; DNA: TGTGCCAGCAGCAAAGAAGGGGGGGTCATGAACACTGAAGCTTTCTTT; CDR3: CASSKEGGVMNTEAFF
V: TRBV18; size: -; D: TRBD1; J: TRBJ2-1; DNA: TGTGCCAGCTCCCTTGGGGCTACCGGGACAGGCTCCTACAATGAGCAGTTCTTC; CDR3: CASSLGATGTGSYNEQFF
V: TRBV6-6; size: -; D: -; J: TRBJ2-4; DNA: TGTGCCAGCAGTTACCCTACCGTAGCCAAAAACATTCAGTACTTC; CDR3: CASSYPTVAKNIQYF
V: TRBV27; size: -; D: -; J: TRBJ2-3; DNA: TGTGCCAGCATGGCAGCGTTGGATACGCAGTATTTT; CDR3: CASMAALDTQYF
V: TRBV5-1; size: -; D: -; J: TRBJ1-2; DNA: TGCGCCAGCAGCAGGACAGATAACTATGGCTACACCTTC; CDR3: CASSRTDNYGYTF
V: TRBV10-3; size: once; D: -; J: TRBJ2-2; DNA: TGTGCCATCAGTGAGTCGGCTAGTCGAGGCACCGGGGAGCTGTTTTTT; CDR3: CAISESASRGTGELFF
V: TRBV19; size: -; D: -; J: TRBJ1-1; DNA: TGTGCCAGTAGTATATTGGGGGCAGGGACTGAAGCTTTCTTT; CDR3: CASSILGAGTEAFF
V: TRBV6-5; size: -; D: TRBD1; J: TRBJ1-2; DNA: TGTGCCGCACGACAGGGGGCGTACTATGGCTACACCTTC; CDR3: CAARQGAYYGYTF
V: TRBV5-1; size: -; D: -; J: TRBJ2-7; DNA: TGCGCCAGCAGCTTGGATCGTTCGACTATTTTCTACGAGCAGTACTTC; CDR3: CASSLDRSTIFYEQYF
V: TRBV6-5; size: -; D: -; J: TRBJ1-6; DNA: TGTGCCAGCAGTACAAGTGGCTATAATTCACCCCTCCACTTT; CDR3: CASSTSGYNSPLHF
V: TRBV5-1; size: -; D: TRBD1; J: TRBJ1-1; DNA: TGCGCCAGCAGTCGAGACGGGACAGGGAACACTGAAGCTTTCTTT; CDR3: CASSRDGTGNTEAFF
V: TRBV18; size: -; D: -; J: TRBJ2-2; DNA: TGTGCCAGCTCACCGGAAACAGGAGACACCGGGGAGCTGTTTTTT; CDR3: CASSPETGDTGELFF
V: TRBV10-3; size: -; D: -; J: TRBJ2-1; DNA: TGTGCCATCAGTGAAGGACATCTCGGCTCCTACAATGAGCAGTTCTTC; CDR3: CAISEGHLGSYNEQFF
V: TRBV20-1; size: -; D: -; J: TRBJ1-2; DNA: TGCAGTGCCGGAGCCCCGGGTCCCCACACCTTC; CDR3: CSAGAPGPHTF
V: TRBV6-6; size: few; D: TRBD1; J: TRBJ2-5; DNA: TGTGCCAGCAGTACACCCGACAGGGTTGCAGAGACCCAGTACTTC; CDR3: CASSTPDRVAETQYF